Listed below are T cell receptor beta chains from one sample, sequenced in a study of post-analysis software for immune sequencing data. TCRdb used MiXCR to reprocess the PCR reads, holding one entry per CDR3 protein. The repertoire holds about 540,000 distinct CDR3 sequences, with about a third as singletons. The sample consisted of blood. All receptors derive from a girl aged 2 to 17 with multiple sclerosis. Each CDR3 is given with its conserved first and last residue. Each record gives: clone size, V gene, D gene, J gene, CDR3 DNA, CDR3 protein. The D gene is left open where the match is weak. Size is omitted from some rows. Given values are once, few, many or a class for expanded clones.

many	TRBV12-3/TRBV12-4	NA	TRBJ2-5	TGTGCCAGCAGTGCGAATGGGGCCCAAGAGACCCAGTACTTC	CASSANGAQETQYF
few	TRBV12-3/TRBV12-4	NA	TRBJ1-1	TGTGCCAGCAGAGAGGGGGGGGGCTGGGACACTGAAGCTTTCTTT	CASREGGGWDTEAFF
NA	TRBV12-3/TRBV12-4	NA	TRBJ1-1	TGTGCCAGCAGTCGGGACGGGTACACTGAAGCTTTCTTT	CASSRDGYTEAFF
NA	TRBV20-1	TRBD2	TRBJ2-5	TGCAGTGCTAGGGGAGCGGGGTCTTGGGAGACCCAGTACTTC	CSARGAGSWETQYF
NA	TRBV10-3	TRBD1	TRBJ1-1	TGTGCCATCAGTGAGGGACAGGGGTACACTGAAGCTTTCTTT	CAISEGQGYTEAFF
NA	TRBV5-1	NA	TRBJ1-2	TGCGCCAGCAGCAGTTCAGGGGTCATCAACTATGGCCACACCTTC	CASSSSGVINYGHTF
few	TRBV20-1	TRBD1	TRBJ2-7	TGCAGTGCTACACGGACAGGGGTAGCTTACGAGCAGTACTTC	CSATRTGVAYEQYF
many	TRBV6-6	NA	TRBJ2-1	TGTGCCAGCAGCGAAGGCCTAGGGCACTACAATGAGCAGTTCTTC	CASSEGLGHYNEQFF
NA	TRBV9	NA	TRBJ2-1	TGTGCCAGCAGCGCGGCAGGTTCGAATGAGCAGTTCTTC	CASSAAGSNEQFF
NA	TRBV20-1	TRBD2	TRBJ2-7	TGCAGTGCTAGAGTAGGGGGTAGCGGGGGGGCCGGAGAGCAGTACTTC	CSARVGGSGGAGEQYF
NA	TRBV12-3/TRBV12-4	NA	TRBJ2-2	TGTGCCAGCAGTTTATTTTCCGGAGGCCTGGCCGGGGAGCTGTTTTTT	CASSLFSGGLAGELFF
NA	TRBV20-1	NA	TRBJ2-5	TGCAGTGCTAGCTTTGACGAGACCCAGTACTTC	CSASFDETQYF
NA	TRBV6-2/TRBV6-3	TRBD1	TRBJ2-5	TGTGCCAGCAGAACGAGCAGGGGGCCGGGGTTAGAGACCCAGTACTTC	CASRTSRGPGLETQYF
few	TRBV4-1	NA	TRBJ2-7	TGCGCCAGCAGCCAAGCGATCTACACCTACGAGCAGTACTTC	CASSQAIYTYEQYF
NA	TRBV15	NA	TRBJ2-7	TGTGCCACCAGCAGAGATCCTTACGAGCAGTACTTC	CATSRDPYEQYF
few	TRBV4-1	NA	TRBJ1-6	TGCGCCAGCAGCCACCTATCCCCGACAGTTTCAAATTCACCCCTCCACTTT	CASSHLSPTVSNSPLHF
few	TRBV9	TRBD2	TRBJ2-3	TGTGCCAGCAGCGTAGGTAATAGCGGGGGGGCGGCAGATACGCAGTATTTT	CASSVGNSGGAADTQYF
many	TRBV29-1	NA	TRBJ2-1	TGCAGCGTTGAAGATCAGGACCACAATGAGCAGTTCTTC	CSVEDQDHNEQFF
once	TRBV10-3	TRBD1	TRBJ1-1	TGTGTCATCAGCGTACAGGGGTGGCCTGAAGCTTTCTTT	CVISVQGWPEAFF
few	TRBV29-1	NA	TRBJ1-2	TGCAGCGTTGAAGGGAGGGACCAACTTAATAACTATGGCTACACCTTC	CSVEGRDQLNNYGYTF
NA	TRBV6-2/TRBV6-3	NA	TRBJ2-3	TGTGCCAGCAGATCTTTTTCGGGGGACAACACAGGTACGCAGTATTTT	CASRSFSGDNTGTQYF
few	TRBV29-1	NA	TRBJ1-2	TGCAGCGTCACTCGGGGGGAAGGATATGGCTACACCTTC	CSVTRGEGYGYTF
few	TRBV4-1	TRBD1	TRBJ1-4	TGCGCCAGCAGCCCCCGCTCGACAGGGAATGAAAAACTGTTTTTT	CASSPRSTGNEKLFF
few	TRBV4-1	NA	TRBJ2-4	TGCGCCAGCAGCCATTTGGGGCCCCTTGGGGAGCAGTACTTC	CASSHLGPLGEQYF
NA	TRBV7-9	NA	TRBJ2-1	TGTGCCAGCACCCCGATTCAAGGCCAACCCTCCTACAATGAGCAGTTCTTC	CASTPIQGQPSYNEQFF